This T cell receptor beta chain was captured in a study of CD8 T cells in ankylosing spondylitis. CDR1 is DFQATT, CDR2 SNEGSKA, per germline (reference sequence). The CDR3 loop spans 13 amino acids. Trimming took 2 bases from V and 1 from J, leaving 8 bases between them. By quantitative 5'-RACE with molecular barcodes, the TCR beta libraries were made. MiXCR, applied by TCRdb to the 5' RACE reads, yields one record per CDR3 protein. The sample has nearly 25,000 distinct CDR3 sequences, roughly a sixth seen once. This clonotype was counted a few times. This chain links TRBV20-1 with TRBJ1-1, with D tentatively TRBD1 (6 bases). The source of this sequence is a male donor with ankylosing spondylitis or in good health (not recorded which). The sample was blood. The CDR3 sequence: CSARQGQNTEAFF. CDR3 DNA sequence: TGCAGTGCTAGACAGGGGCAGAACACTGAAGCTTTCTTT.